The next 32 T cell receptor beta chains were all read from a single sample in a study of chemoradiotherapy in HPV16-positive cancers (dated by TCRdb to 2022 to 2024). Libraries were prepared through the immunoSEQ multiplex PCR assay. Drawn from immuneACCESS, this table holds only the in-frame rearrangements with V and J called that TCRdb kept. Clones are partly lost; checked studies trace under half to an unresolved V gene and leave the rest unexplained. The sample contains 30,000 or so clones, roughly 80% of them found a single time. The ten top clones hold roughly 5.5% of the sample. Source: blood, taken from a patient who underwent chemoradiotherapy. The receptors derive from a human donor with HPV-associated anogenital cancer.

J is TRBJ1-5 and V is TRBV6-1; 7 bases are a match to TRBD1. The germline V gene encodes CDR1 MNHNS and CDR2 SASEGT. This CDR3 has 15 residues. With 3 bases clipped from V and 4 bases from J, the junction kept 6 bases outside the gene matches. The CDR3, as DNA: TGTGCCAGCAGTGAGATCACGACAGGGAATCAGCCCCAGCATTTT. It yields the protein CASSEITTGNQPQHF.

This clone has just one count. The chain's CDR3 is CASSQDGTAPGEQYF. DNA for the CDR3: TGCGCCAGCAGCCAAGATGGGACGGCCCCGGGGGAGCAGTACTTC. The chain uses TRBV4-1 and TRBJ2-7; possibly TRBD1 or TRBD2 for D (5 bases each). V lost 0 bases and J 7 bases, leaving 16 bases between the germline ends. The CDR3 runs 15 residues. CDR1 is MGHRA and CDR2 is YSYEKL in the germline V gene.

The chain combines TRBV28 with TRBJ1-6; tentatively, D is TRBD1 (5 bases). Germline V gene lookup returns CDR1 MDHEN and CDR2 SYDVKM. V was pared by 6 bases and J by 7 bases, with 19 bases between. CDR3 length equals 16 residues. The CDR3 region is CASSLGAFLRNSPLHF. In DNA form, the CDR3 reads TGTGCCAGCAGCCTCGGGGCGTTTCTGCGGAATTCACCCCTCCACTTT.

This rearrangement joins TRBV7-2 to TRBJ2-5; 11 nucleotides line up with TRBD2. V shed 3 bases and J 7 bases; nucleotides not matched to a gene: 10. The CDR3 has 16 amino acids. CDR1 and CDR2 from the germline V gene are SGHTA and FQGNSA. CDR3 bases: TGTGCCAGCAGCTTCAGTGGGACTAGCGGCCTCCGGACCCAGTACTTC. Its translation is CASSFSGTSGLRTQYF.

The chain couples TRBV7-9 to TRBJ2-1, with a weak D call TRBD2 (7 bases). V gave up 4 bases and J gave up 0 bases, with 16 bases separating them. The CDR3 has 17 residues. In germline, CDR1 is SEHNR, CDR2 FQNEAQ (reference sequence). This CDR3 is CASSWGGALSSYNEQFF. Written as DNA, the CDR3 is TGTGCCAGCAGCTGGGGGGGGGCCCTGAGCTCCTACAATGAGCAGTTCTTC.

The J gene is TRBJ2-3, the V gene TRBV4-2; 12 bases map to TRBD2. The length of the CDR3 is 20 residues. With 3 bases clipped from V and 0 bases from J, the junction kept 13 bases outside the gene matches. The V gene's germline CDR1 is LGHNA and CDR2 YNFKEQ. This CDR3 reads CASSQEFTSGGLSSTDTQYF. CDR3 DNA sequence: TGTGCCAGCAGCCAGGAGTTCACTAGCGGGGGGCTGTCTAGCACAGATACGCAGTATTTT.

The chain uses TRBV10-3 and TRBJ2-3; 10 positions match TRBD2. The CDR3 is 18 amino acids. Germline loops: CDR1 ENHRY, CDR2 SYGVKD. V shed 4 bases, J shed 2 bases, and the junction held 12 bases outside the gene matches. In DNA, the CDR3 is TGTGCCATCAGTGGGACTAGCGGAATTGCACACACCACAGATACGCAGTATTTT. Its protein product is CAISGTSGIAHTTDTQYF.

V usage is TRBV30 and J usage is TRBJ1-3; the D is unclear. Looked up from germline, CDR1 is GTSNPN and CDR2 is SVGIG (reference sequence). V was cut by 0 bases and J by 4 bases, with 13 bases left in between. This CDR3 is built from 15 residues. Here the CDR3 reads CAWSVSRLRGNTIYF. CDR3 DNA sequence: TGTGCCTGGAGTGTATCCAGGCTCAGGGGAAACACCATATATTTT.

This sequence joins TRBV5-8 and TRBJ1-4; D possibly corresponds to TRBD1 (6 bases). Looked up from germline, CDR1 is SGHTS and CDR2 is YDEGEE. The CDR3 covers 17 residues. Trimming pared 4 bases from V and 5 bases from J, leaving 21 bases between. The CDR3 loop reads CASSPQGAGLLNEKLFF. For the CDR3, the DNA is TGTGCCAGCAGCCCACAGGGTGCGGGGCTGTTAAATGAAAAACTGTTTTTT.

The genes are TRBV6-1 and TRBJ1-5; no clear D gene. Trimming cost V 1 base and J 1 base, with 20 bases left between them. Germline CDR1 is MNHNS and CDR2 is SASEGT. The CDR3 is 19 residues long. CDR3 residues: CASSEVDFSFVRSNQPQHF. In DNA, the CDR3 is TGTGCCAGCAGTGAAGTTGACTTTTCTTTTGTCCGGAGCAATCAGCCCCAGCATTTT.

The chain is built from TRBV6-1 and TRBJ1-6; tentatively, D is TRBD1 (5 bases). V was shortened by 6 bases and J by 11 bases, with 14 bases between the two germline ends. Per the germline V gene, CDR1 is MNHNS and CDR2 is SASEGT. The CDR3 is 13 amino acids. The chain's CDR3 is CASRTGLDTPLHF. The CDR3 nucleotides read TGTGCCAGCAGAACAGGATTGGATACACCCCTCCACTTT.

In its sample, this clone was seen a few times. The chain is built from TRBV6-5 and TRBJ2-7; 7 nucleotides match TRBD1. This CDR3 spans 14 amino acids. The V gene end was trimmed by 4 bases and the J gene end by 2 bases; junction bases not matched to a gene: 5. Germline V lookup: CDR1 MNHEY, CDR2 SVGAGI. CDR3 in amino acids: CASSFRDSAYEQYF. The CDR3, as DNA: TGTGCCAGCAGTTTCCGGGACAGTGCCTACGAGCAGTACTTC.

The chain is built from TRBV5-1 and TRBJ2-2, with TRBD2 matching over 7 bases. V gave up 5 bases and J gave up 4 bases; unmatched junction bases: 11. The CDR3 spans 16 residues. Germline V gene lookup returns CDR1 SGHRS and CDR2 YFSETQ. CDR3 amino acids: CASRPPGRESTGELFF. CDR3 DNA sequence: TGCGCCAGCAGACCCCCTGGGAGGGAGAGCACCGGGGAGCTGTTTTTT.

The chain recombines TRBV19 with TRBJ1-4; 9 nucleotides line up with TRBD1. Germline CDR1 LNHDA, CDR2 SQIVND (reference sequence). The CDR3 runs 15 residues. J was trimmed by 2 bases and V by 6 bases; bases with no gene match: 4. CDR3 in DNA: TGTGCCAGTAGGTCACAGGGGGCCACTAATGAAAAACTGTTTTTT. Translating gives CASRSQGATNEKLFF.

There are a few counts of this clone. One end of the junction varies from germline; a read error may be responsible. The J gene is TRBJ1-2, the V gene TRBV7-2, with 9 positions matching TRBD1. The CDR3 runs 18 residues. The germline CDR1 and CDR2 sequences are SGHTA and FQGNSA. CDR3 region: CASSVALTYRGRSEGYTF. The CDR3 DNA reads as TGTGCCAGCAGCGTAGCCTTAACGTACAGGGGGCGATCGGAAGGCTACACCTTC.

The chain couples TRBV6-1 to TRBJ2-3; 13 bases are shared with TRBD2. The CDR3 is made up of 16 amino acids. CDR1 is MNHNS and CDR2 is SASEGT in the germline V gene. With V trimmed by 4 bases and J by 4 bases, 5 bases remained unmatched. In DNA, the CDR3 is TGTGCCAGCAGTGCAACTAGCGGGGGGGTATCAGATACGCAGTATTTT. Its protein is CASSATSGGVSDTQYF.

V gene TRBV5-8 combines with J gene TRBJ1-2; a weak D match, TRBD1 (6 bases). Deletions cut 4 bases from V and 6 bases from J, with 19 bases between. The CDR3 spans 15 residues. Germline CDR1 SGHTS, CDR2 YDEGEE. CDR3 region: CASSREGTYRDGYTF. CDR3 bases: TGTGCCAGCAGCCGGGAGGGTACCTACAGGGATGGCTACACCTTC.

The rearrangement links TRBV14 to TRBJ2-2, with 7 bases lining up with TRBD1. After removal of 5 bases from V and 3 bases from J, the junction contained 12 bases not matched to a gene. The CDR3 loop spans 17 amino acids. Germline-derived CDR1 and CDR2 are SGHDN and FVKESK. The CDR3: CASSLSIQGKDTGELFF. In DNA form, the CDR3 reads TGTGCCAGCAGCTTAAGCATACAGGGGAAGGACACCGGGGAGCTGTTTTTT. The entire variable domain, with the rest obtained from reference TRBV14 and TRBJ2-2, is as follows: EAGVTQFPSHSVIEKGQTVTLRCDPISGHDNLYWYRRVMGKEIKFLLHFVKESKQDESGMPNNRFLAERTGGTYSTLKVQPAELEDSGVYFCASSLSIQGKDTGELFFGEGSRLTVL.

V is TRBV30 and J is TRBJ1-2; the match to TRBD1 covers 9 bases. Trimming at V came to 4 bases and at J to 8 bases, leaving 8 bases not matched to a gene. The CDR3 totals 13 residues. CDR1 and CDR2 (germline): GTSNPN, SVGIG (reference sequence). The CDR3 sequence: CAWKPQGARGYTF. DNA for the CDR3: TGTGCCTGGAAACCACAGGGGGCGAGGGGCTACACCTTC.

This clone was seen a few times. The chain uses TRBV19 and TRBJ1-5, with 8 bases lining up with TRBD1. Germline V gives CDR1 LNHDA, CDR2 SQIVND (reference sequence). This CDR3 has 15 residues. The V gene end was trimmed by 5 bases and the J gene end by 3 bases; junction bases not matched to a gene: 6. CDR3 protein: CASSYGQGLNQPQHF. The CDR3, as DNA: TGTGCCAGTAGTTACGGACAGGGCCTCAATCAGCCCCAGCATTTT.

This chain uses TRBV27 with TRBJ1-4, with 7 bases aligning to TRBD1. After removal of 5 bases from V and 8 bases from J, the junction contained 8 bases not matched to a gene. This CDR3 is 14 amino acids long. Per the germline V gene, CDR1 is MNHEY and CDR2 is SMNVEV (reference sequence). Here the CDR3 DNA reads TGTGCCAGCAGTATAAGGGGGCTGGGGGAAAAACTGTTTTTT. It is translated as CASSIRGLGEKLFF. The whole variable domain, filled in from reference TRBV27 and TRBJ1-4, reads EAQVTQNPRYLITVTGKKLTVTCSQNMNHEYMSWYRQDPGLGLRQIYYSMNVEVTDKGDVPEGYKVSRKEKRNFPLILESPSPNQTSLYFCASSIRGLGEKLFFGSGTQLSVL.

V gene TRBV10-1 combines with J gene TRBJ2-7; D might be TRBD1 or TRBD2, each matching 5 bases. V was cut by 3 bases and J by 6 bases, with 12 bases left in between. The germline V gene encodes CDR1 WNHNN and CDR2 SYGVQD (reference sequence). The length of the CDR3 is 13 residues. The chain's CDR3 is CASSETGTGEQYF. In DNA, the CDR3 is TGCGCCAGCAGTGAAACCGGGACCGGCGAGCAGTACTTC.

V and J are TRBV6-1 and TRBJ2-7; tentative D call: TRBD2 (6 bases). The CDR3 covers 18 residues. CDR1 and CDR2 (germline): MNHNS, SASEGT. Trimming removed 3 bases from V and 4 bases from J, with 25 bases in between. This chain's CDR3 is CASSEEGEITPLKYEQYV. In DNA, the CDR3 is TGTGCCAGCAGTGAGGAGGGAGAGATCACCCCTCTCAAATACGAGCAGTACGTC.

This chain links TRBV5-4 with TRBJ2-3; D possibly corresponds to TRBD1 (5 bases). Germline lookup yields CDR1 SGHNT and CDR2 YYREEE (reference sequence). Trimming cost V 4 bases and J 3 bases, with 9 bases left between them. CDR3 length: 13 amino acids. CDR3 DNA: TGTGCCAGCAGCGCGCAGGGAACAGATACGCAGTATTTT. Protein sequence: CASSAQGTDTQYF. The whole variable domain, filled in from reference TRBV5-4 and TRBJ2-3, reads ETGVTQSPTHLIKTRGQQVTLRCSSQSGHNTVSWYQQALGQGPQFIFQYYREEENGRGNFPPRFSGLQFPNYSSELNVNALELDDSALYLCASSAQGTDTQYFGPGTRLTVL.

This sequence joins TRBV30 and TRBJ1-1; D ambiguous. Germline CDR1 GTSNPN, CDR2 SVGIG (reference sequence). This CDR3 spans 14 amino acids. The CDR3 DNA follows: TGTGCAACGTCAAGGGAACAAATGAACACTGAAGCTTTCTTT. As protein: CATSREQMNTEAFF.

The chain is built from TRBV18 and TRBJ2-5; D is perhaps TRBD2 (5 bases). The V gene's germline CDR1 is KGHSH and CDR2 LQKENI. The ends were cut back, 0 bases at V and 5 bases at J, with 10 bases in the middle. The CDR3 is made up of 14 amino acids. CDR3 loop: CASSPPSVGETQYF. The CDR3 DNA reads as TGTGCCAGCTCACCACCTAGCGTGGGGGAGACCCAGTACTTC.

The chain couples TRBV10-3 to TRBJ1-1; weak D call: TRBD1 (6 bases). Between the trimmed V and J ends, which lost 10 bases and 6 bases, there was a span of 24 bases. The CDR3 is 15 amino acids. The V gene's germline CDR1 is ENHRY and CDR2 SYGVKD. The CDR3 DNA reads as TGTGCCACCCAACCCTTTACAGGGATGGGGTCTGAAGCTTTCTTT. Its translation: CATQPFTGMGSEAFF.

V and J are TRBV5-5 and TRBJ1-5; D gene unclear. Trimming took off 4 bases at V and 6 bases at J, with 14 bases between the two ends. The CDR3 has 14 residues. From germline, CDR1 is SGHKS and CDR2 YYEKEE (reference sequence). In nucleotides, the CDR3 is TGTGCCAGCAGCCTTCTTTATGAGGGTCAGCCCCAGCATTTT. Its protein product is CASSLLYEGQPQHF.

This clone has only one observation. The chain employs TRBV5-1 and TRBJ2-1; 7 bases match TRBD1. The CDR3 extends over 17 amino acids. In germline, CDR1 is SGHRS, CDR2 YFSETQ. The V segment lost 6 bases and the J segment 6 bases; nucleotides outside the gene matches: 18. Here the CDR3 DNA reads TGCGCCAGCACCCCTGCACACCGACAGGGTATGGTCAATGAGCAGTTCTTC. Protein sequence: CASTPAHRQGMVNEQFF.

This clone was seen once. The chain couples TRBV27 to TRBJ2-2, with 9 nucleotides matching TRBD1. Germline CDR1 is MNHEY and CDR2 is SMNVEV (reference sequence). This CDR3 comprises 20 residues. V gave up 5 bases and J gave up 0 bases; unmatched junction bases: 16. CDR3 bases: TGTGCCAGCAGTCTGCACCGAGGCACAGGGGGCCGTTCGAACACCGGGGAGCTGTTTTTT. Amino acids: CASSLHRGTGGRSNTGELFF.

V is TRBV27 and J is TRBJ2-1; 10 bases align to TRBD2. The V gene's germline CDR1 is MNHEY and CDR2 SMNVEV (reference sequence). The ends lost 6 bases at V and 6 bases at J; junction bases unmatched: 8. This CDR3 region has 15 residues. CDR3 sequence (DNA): TGTGCCAGCAGAGACTCTAGCGGGGGCTTCAATGAGCAGTTCTTC. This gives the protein CASRDSSGGFNEQFF.

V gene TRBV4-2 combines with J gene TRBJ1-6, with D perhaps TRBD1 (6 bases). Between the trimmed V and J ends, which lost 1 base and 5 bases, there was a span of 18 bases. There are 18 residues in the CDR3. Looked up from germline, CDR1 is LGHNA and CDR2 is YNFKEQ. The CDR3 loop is CASSQGTGGQNHNSPLHF. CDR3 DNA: TGTGCCAGCAGCCAAGGAACCGGGGGGCAGAACCATAATTCACCCCTCCACTTT.